This TCR beta chain was sequenced during a study of blood T cell repertoires in COVID-19. Overall study: Sites across the United States, Italy and Spain contributed samples from acute and convalescent COVID-19. Sample material is recorded as cDNA or gDNA derived from T cells, B-cell-depleted T cells, or PBMCs.

Under the authors' procedure: Estimated nucleated cell counts came from reference gene primer amplification. Only in-frame clones appear in the TCRdb table, and some are missing; sequencing was by immunoSEQ multiplex PCR. Clone size and the V and J calls come from that table; the DNA yielded D and trimming. The table has about 170,000 clones, approximately 90% seen once. This clone was observed once. V shed 5 bases and J 6 bases; nucleotides not matched to a gene: 13. The CDR3 totals 17 residues. The V gene's germline CDR1 is MNHNY and CDR2 SVGAGI (reference sequence). The material sequenced was peripheral blood. The clonotype comes from a man aged 45-65 years who had recovered from COVID-19. The rearrangement links TRBV6-6 to TRBJ2-2; TRBD2 matches 9 bases. The CDR3 region has the DNA TGTGCCAGCAGTCCCCCTCCCTTTAGCGGGAGCGCCGGGGAGCTGTTTTTT. Translating it yields CASSPPPFSGSAGELFF.